This TCR beta chain was identified in a study of cytomegalovirus exposure and HLA in healthy donors. Study results and limitations: According to reports, the classifier identified cytomegalovirus status with high specificity and sensitivity. Investigators reported 150 to 200 TCR beta chains as tied to cytomegalovirus.

Sequencing was performed with immunoSEQ multiplex PCR; in TCRdb, only in-frame clones are kept and a portion is missing. The sample comprises around 150,000 clones, 88% of which are singletons, and around 3% rests with the top ten. In germline, CDR1 is DFQATT, CDR2 SNEGSKA (reference sequence). The V gene lost 6 bases and the J gene lost 11 bases, with 13 bases spanning the gap. The CDR3 loop spans 10 amino acids. This clone showed up just a few times. Its antigen is undetermined. V and J are TRBV20-1 and TRBJ1-1, with D uncertain. What was sequenced was PBMCs. This receptor was identified in a man younger than 30 in good health and CMV-seronegative. This chain's CDR3 is CSAGDGAAFF. In DNA, the CDR3 is TGCAGTGCCGGAGACGGCGCGGCTTTCTTT.